The TCR beta chain under discussion was sequenced for a study of glioma-infiltrating T cells. Points from the study as a whole: CDR3 overlap between tissue and blood was very small. Gliomas, especially low-grade, showed above-expected tissue-blood divergence; non-neoplastic patients showed below.

The CDR3 has 11 amino acids, counting both end residues. Per germline, CDR1 SQVTM and CDR2 ANQGSEA. Using RNA template, CDR3s of TCR alpha and beta were amplified with iRepertoire arm-PCR. Input was roughly 85-450 ng of tissue mRNA or PBMC total RNA. TCRdb called the multiplex PCR reads again in MiXCR, with one record for every CDR3 protein. Found here are around 99,000 distinct CDR3 sequences, around 25% of them singletons; the top ten hold 35%. This clonotype was counted at least ten times. Its antigen is not known. The conserved closing phenylalanine or tryptophan is absent in this CDR3, likely reflecting a read error. No DNA is shown, since the ends of the CDR3 on it are uncertain; the CDR3 is the one TCRdb lists.

The sequencing sample was made of glioma tissue, nonneoplastic brain tissue, or PBMCs (not recorded which). The chain employs TRBV29-1 and TRBJ1-2; TRBD1 is the table's D call and was not checked against the DNA. The receptor comes from a human donor with low-grade glioma or glioblastoma, undergoing nonglioma brain surgery, or in good health (not recorded which). CDR3 loop: CSVEEGDRVWI.